Sequencing of this T cell receptor (beta chain) was carried out in a study of T cells in tuberculosis. Study-wide background: Sequenced TCRs come from CD1B-GMM tetramer-binding T cells.

In the case of this clone: The sample contains more than one DNA sequence encoding this CDR3.

Using immunoSEQ multiplex PCR, the repertoire was profiled, and TCRdb retains in-frame clones only, with some absent. The table shows 30,000 or so clones, with about 95% occurring only once. Unsorted cryopreserved PBMC were sequenced, averaging around 94,000 T cells per clinical donor. The CDR3 covers 15 residues. V lost 0 bases, J lost 1 base, and 1 base stayed unmatched. Germline CDR1 LNHDA, CDR2 SQIVND (reference sequence). The sequence was obtained from a donor between 10 and 29 years old with latent tuberculosis or without tuberculosis infection. The sequenced material came from PBMCs. This chain joins TRBV19 and TRBJ1-1; 8 bases align to TRBD1. The CDR3 region is CASSIDRGRNTEAFF. The CDR3 DNA follows: TGTGCCAGTAGTATAGACAGGGGGCGGAACACTGAAGCTTTCTTT.